The 29 T cell receptor beta chains given below trace back to one sample, sequenced in a study of metastatic and nonmetastatic thyroid tumors. TCRdb reanalyzed the PCR reads via MiXCR. This sample carries fewer than 70,000 clones, under 30% of them seen once, and the ten largest clones take approximately 15%. Before thyroid surgery, none of the patients had received any treatment. The sequenced sample was blood. These receptors were taken from a female donor with papillary thyroid cancer or a benign thyroid nodule (not recorded which). Some clones in this sample may be carry-over from other donors' samples.

In this sample, this clone turned up many times. The V call is TRBV12-3 or TRBV12-4, the J call TRBJ1-2; no definite D call. The germline V and J ends were trimmed by 0 bases and 4 bases, with 6 bases remaining between them. CDR3 length: 13 residues. CDR3 amino acids: CASSLARIYGYTF. Here the CDR3 DNA reads TGTGCCAGCAGTTTAGCCCGGATCTATGGCTACACCTTC.

The V and J genes are TRBV7-9 and TRBJ2-2; the D call may be TRBD1 or TRBD2 (5 bases each). The germline V gene has CDR1 SEHNR and CDR2 FQNEAQ (reference sequence). The CDR3 extends over 14 amino acids. Trimming removed 5 bases at V and 2 bases at J, with 9 bases between. The CDR3 protein is CASSKGTNTGELFF. The CDR3 DNA reads as TGTGCCAGCAGCAAAGGGACCAACACCGGGGAGCTGTTTTTT. The full variable domain, with the rest looked up from reference TRBV7-9 and TRBJ2-2, is DTGVSQNPRHKITKRGQNVTFRCDPISEHNRLYWYRQTLGQGPEFLTYFQNEAQLEKSRLLSDRFSAERPKGSFSTLEIQRTEQGDSAMYLCASSKGTNTGELFFGEGSRLTVL.

As concerns this clone: Other DNA sequences of this sample code for an identical CDR3. The chain combines TRBV20-1 with TRBJ1-5; D gene ambiguous. CDR3 size: 14 residues. Trimming took 0 bases from V and 7 from J, leaving 13 bases between them. The germline CDR1 and CDR2 sequences are DFQATT and SNEGSKA (reference sequence). CDR3 nucleotides: TGCAGTGCTAGAGATTCTAGCCCCTTCCAGCCCCAGCATTTT. This gives the protein CSARDSSPFQPQHF.

This clone was seen a few times. V gene TRBV20-1 combines with J gene TRBJ1-2, with TRBD1 identical over 10 bases. Germline V gene lookup returns CDR1 DFQATT and CDR2 SNEGSKA (reference sequence). The CDR3 length is 17 residues. The V and J ends lost 6 bases and 4 bases, in that order; junction bases with no gene match: 17. This chain's CDR3 is CSAPGGTGASIGYGYTF. In DNA form, the CDR3 reads TGCAGTGCCCCGGGTGGGACAGGGGCTTCCATCGGCTATGGCTACACCTTC.

The chain has TRBV10-2 and TRBJ1-5; D ambiguous. The CDR3 is 14 amino acids. The germline V gene encodes CDR1 WSHSY and CDR2 SAAADI. Trimming took off 0 bases at V and 4 bases at J, with 7 bases between the two ends. The CDR3 sequence is CASSESHGNQPQHF. The CDR3 DNA reads TGCGCCAGCAGTGAGTCGCATGGTAATCAGCCCCAGCATTTT.

V is TRBV6-1 and J is TRBJ2-7; 12 positions agree with TRBD1. From germline, CDR1 is MNHNS and CDR2 SASEGT. The CDR3 spans 13 residues. The V segment lost 8 bases and the J segment 8 bases; nucleotides outside the gene matches: 7. Here the CDR3 reads CASGGGQGAKQYF. The DNA for the CDR3 is TGTGCCAGCGGAGGGGGACAGGGGGCCAAGCAGTACTTC.

This clone was picked up many times. The chain combines TRBV28 with TRBJ2-3; D is perhaps TRBD2 (6 bases). Germline-derived CDR1 and CDR2 are MDHEN and SYDVKM. The CDR3 runs to 14 residues. V was clipped by 5 bases and J by 6 bases, with 15 bases between them. CDR3 amino acids: CASSTGLRSDTQYF. CDR3 DNA sequence: TGTGCCAGCAGTACGGGACTTCGCTCGGATACGCAGTATTTT. Filled out from reference TRBV28 and TRBJ2-3, the complete variable domain reads DVKVTQSSRYLVKRTGEKVFLECVQDMDHENMFWYRQDPGLGLRLIYFSYDVKMKEKGDIPEGYSVSREKKERFSLILESASTNQTSMYLCASSTGLRSDTQYFGPGTRLTVL.

In its sample, this clone was seen a few times. The V and J genes are TRBV19 and TRBJ2-7, with TRBD1 identical over 9 bases. Losses at the gene ends were 7 bases for V and 6 bases for J; bases not matched to a gene: 7. This CDR3 spans 13 amino acids. Germline CDR1 and CDR2: LNHDA and SQIVND (reference sequence). CDR3 in amino acids: CASIPGQGPEQYF. The DNA of the CDR3 is TGTGCCAGTATTCCGGGACAGGGTCCCGAGCAGTACTTC.

The rearrangement joins TRBV19 to TRBJ2-1, with D possibly matching TRBD2 (5 bases). V lost 5 bases, J lost 7 bases, and 9 bases lay in between. The CDR3 loop spans 12 amino acids. Looked up from germline, CDR1 is LNHDA and CDR2 is SQIVND (reference sequence). The CDR3 coding sequence is TGTGCCAGTAGTCCTCGACTAAATGAGCAGTTCTTC. This codes for CASSPRLNEQFF.

This clone showed up just a few times. The chain combines TRBV6-5 with TRBJ1-2; no clear D. This CDR3 comprises 14 residues. The germline gives CDR1 MNHEY, CDR2 SVGAGI. V shed 1 base and J shed 6 bases, with 12 bases lying between them. The CDR3 reads CASSYLRYRDGYTF. The CDR3 nucleotides read TGTGCCAGCAGTTACTTAAGGTACAGAGATGGCTACACCTTC.

This clone has just a few counts. The rearrangement links TRBV19 to TRBJ2-7, with D unresolved. This CDR3 has 12 amino acids. Trimming pared 6 bases from V and 5 bases from J, leaving 11 bases between. The germline V gene encodes CDR1 LNHDA and CDR2 SQIVND (reference sequence). The CDR3 loop is CASRDPQDEQYF. The CDR3 region has the DNA TGTGCCAGTAGGGACCCCCAGGACGAGCAGTACTTC.

This chain joins TRBV14 and TRBJ2-7; 8 nucleotides match TRBD2. V was pared by 4 bases and J by 3 bases, with 8 bases of the junction left unmatched. Germline CDR1 reads SGHDN; CDR2 reads FVKESK. The CDR3 extends over 15 amino acids. The CDR3 sequence: CASSPLSGRGYEQYF. The CDR3 DNA follows: TGTGCCAGCAGCCCCCTGAGCGGGAGAGGCTACGAGCAGTACTTC.

Here the CDR3 reads CASSLNMGLKAFF. The CDR3 DNA follows: TGTGCCAGCAGTTTGAACATGGGGCTTAAAGCTTTCTTT. This sequence joins TRBV6-5 and TRBJ1-1; maybe TRBD1 (5 bases). Germline V gene lookup returns CDR1 MNHEY and CDR2 SVGAGI. V was shortened by 4 bases and J by 9 bases, with 15 bases between the two germline ends. This CDR3 has 13 residues.

The chain recombines TRBV12-3 or TRBV12-4 with TRBJ1-2; D gene uncertain. The CDR3 covers 11 residues. V shed 5 bases and J shed 8 bases, with 9 bases lying between them. CDR3 in amino acids: CASSAGRGYTF. The CDR3 DNA reads as TGTGCCAGCAGTGCCGGAAGGGGCTACACCTTC.

This chain connects TRBV6-2 or TRBV6-3 to TRBJ2-7; tentative D call: TRBD2 (5 bases). The CDR3 consists of 14 residues. The V end lost 5 bases, the J end lost 6 bases, and 17 bases lay between the germline ends. Germline assignment: CDR1 MNHEY and CDR2 SVGEGT. For the CDR3, the DNA is TGTGCCAGCAGTGCCCCCACTAGGTCTGGCGAGCAGTACTTC. As protein: CASSAPTRSGEQYF.

The V and J genes are TRBV19 and TRBJ1-1; TRBD1 might be the D (6 bases). This CDR3 spans 13 amino acids. The germline gives CDR1 LNHDA, CDR2 SQIVND (reference sequence). V shed 6 bases and J shed 1 base, with 9 bases lying between them. CDR3 coding DNA: TGTGCCAGTAGCCCGGGACAGAACACTGAAGCTTTCTTT. Encoded protein: CASSPGQNTEAFF. Complete variable domain (other parts from reference TRBV19 and TRBJ1-1): DGGITQSPKYLFRKEGQNVTLSCEQNLNHDAMYWYRQDPGQGLRLIYYSQIVNDFQKGDIAEGYSVSREKKESFPLTVTSAQKNPTAFYLCASSPGQNTEAFFGQGTRLTVV.

This clone was picked up a small number of times. The V gene is TRBV28, the J gene TRBJ2-2; D unclear. V dropped 7 bases and J dropped 1 base, with 16 bases sitting between them. From germline, CDR1 is MDHEN and CDR2 SYDVKM. The CDR3 runs 16 residues. The CDR3 loop reads CASTKNGVGNTGELFF. The CDR3 DNA follows: TGTGCCAGCACCAAAAATGGCGTGGGGAACACCGGGGAGCTGTTTTTT.

The J gene is TRBJ2-7, the V gene TRBV9; TRBD2 aligns across 10 bases. Germline V CDR1 and CDR2: SGDLS, YYNGEE. V shed 4 bases and J 3 bases; nucleotides not matched to a gene: 7. The CDR3 is made up of 15 amino acids. The DNA of the CDR3 is TGTGCCAGCAGCCCCCGGACTAGCGGTGTCTACGAGCAGTACTTC. Protein: CASSPRTSGVYEQYF.

The chain has TRBV7-6 and TRBJ2-2; D remains unclear. Germline V gives CDR1 SGHVS, CDR2 FNYEAQ. V was pared by 1 base and J by 6 bases, with 6 bases between. The CDR3 has 13 residues. DNA of the CDR3: TGTGCCAGCAGCTTAGGGTCGGCCGGGGAGCTGTTTTTT. Translation: CASSLGSAGELFF.

This clone was observed a handful of times. The chain employs TRBV19 and TRBJ2-6; the D gene is possibly TRBD1 (6 bases). The CDR3 length is 15 residues. Trimming left V 6 bases short and J 0 bases short, with 9 bases between. CDR1 LNHDA and CDR2 SQIVND come from the germline V gene (reference sequence). The CDR3 protein is CASSTQGSGANVLTF. The CDR3 DNA reads TGTGCCAGTAGCACACAGGGCTCTGGGGCCAACGTCCTGACTTTC. Based on the CDR3 plus reference TRBV19 and TRBJ2-6, the full variable domain is DGGITQSPKYLFRKEGQNVTLSCEQNLNHDAMYWYRQDPGQGLRLIYYSQIVNDFQKGDIAEGYSVSREKKESFPLTVTSAQKNPTAFYLCASSTQGSGANVLTFGAGSRLTVL.

This clone appeared a few times. The chain carries TRBV28 and TRBJ2-1, with 11 bases aligning to TRBD2. There are 15 residues in the CDR3. V lost 6 bases and J lost 4; bases outside the gene matches: 5. Looked up from germline, CDR1 is MDHEN and CDR2 is SYDVKM. The CDR3: CASRPGTSGYNEQFF. DNA of the CDR3: TGTGCCAGCAGACCCGGGACTAGCGGTTACAATGAGCAGTTCTTC. The variable domain in full, completed from reference TRBV28 and TRBJ2-1, reads DVKVTQSSRYLVKRTGEKVFLECVQDMDHENMFWYRQDPGLGLRLIYFSYDVKMKEKGDIPEGYSVSREKKERFSLILESASTNQTSMYLCASRPGTSGYNEQFFGPGTRLTVL.

This rearrangement joins TRBV7-8 to TRBJ2-5; 8 nucleotides line up with TRBD1. Germline loops: CDR1 SGHVS, CDR2 FQNEAQ. This CDR3 region has 14 residues. Trimming took 1 base from V and 4 from J; bases not matched to a gene: 2. The CDR3 reads CASSLGTGGETQYF. CDR3 nucleotide sequence: TGTGCCAGCAGCTTAGGAACAGGGGGAGAGACCCAGTACTTC.

The chain couples TRBV4-1 to TRBJ2-1; TRBD2 aligns across 9 bases. Per the germline V gene, CDR1 is MGHRA and CDR2 is YSYEKL. CDR3 length: 19 amino acids. The J segment lost 7 bases and the V segment lost 0 bases, leaving 16 bases of the junction unmatched. In DNA form, the CDR3 reads TGCGCCAGCAGCCAAGACCCGAATATGGCTAGCGGGGTATTTAATGAGCAGTTCTTC. Translated, it gives CASSQDPNMASGVFNEQFF.

This clone was detected only a few times. The chain recombines TRBV27 with TRBJ2-2, with 7 bases that match TRBD1. The CDR3 is made up of 14 amino acids. The ends lost 6 bases at V and 4 bases at J; junction bases unmatched: 5. From germline, CDR1 is MNHEY and CDR2 SMNVEV (reference sequence). The CDR3 DNA sequence: TGTGCCAGCAGATCCGGGACAGCCACCGGGGAGCTGTTTTTT. Translation gives CASRSGTATGELFF.

The chain carries TRBV4-1 and TRBJ1-5; the match to TRBD1 covers 7 bases. J lost 3 bases, V lost 4 bases, and 15 bases had no gene match. CDR3 length equals 18 residues. CDR1 is MGHRA and CDR2 is YSYEKL in the germline V gene. The CDR3, as DNA: TGCGCCAGCAGCCTGGGCTGGCAGGGGGTCACATACAATCAGCCCCAGCATTTT. Residues: CASSLGWQGVTYNQPQHF.

This clone was seen ten or more times. This chain connects TRBV6-1 to TRBJ2-3, with unresolved D. Deletions cut 5 bases from V and 6 bases from J, with 6 bases between. CDR1 and CDR2 from the germline V gene are MNHNS and SASEGT. The CDR3 consists of 11 residues. The CDR3 DNA reads as TGTGCCAGCAGTCGATACGATACGCAGTATTTT. As protein: CASSRYDTQYF.

This clone showed up just a few times. The gene calls are TRBV27 and TRBJ2-7, with D maybe TRBD1 (6 bases). Trimming stripped 5 bases from V and 0 bases from J, with 17 bases between. The germline gives CDR1 MNHEY, CDR2 SMNVEV (reference sequence). This CDR3 contains 16 residues. The DNA of the CDR3 is TGTGCCAGCAGTACCCGGAGACAGGTCCCCTCCTACGAGCAGTACTTC. Encoded protein: CASSTRRQVPSYEQYF.

The J gene is TRBJ1-1, the V gene TRBV11-3; perhaps TRBD1 as D (6 bases). Germline V gene sequence: CDR1 SGHNT, CDR2 YENEEA. V lost 4 bases, J lost 4 bases, and 10 bases lay in between. The CDR3 loop spans 13 amino acids. The CDR3 reads CASSYRDSTEAFF. DNA of the CDR3: TGTGCCAGCAGCTACAGGGATAGCACTGAAGCTTTCTTT.

This clone has at least ten counts. Other nucleotide sequences in the sample specify the same CDR3. V and J are TRBV6-1 and TRBJ2-6; no firm D call. The CDR3 spans 12 residues. Per the germline V gene, CDR1 is MNHNS and CDR2 is SASEGT. The V end lost 8 bases, the J end lost 4 bases, and 6 bases lay between the germline ends. This CDR3 is CASRTGANVLTF. The CDR3 region has the DNA TGTGCCAGCCGAACAGGGGCCAACGTCCTGACTTTC.